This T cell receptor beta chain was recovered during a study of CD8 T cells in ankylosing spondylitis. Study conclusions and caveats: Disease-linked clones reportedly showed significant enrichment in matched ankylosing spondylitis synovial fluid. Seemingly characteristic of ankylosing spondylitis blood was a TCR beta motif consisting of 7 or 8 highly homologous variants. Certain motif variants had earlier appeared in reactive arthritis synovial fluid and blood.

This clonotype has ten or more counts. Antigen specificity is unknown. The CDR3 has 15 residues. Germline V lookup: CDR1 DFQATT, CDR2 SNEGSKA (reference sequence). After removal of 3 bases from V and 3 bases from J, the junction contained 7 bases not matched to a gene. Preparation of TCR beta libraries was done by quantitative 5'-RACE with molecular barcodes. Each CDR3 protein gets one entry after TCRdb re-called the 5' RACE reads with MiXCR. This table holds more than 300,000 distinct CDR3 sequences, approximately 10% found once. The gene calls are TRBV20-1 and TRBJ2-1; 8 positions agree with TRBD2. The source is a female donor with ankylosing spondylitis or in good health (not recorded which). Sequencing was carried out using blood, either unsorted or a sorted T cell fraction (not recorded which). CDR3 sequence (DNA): TGCAGTGCTAGGGGGAGCGGGAGTTTCTACAATGAGCAGTTCTTC. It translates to CSARGSGSFYNEQFF.